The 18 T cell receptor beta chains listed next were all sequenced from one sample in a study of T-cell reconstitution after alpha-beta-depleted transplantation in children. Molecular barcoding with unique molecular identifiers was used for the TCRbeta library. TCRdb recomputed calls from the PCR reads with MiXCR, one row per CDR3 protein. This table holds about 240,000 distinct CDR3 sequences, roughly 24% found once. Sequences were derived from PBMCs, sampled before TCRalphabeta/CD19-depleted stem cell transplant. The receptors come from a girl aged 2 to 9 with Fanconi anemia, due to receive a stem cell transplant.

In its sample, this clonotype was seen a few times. CDR3: CATSRDLGRQETQYF. DNA of the CDR3: TGTGCCACCAGCAGAGATCTGGGGAGGCAAGAGACCCAGTACTTC. The gene calls are TRBV15 and TRBJ2-5; possibly TRBD2 for D (6 bases). The V gene's germline CDR1 is LNHNV and CDR2 YYDKDF (reference sequence). Trimming took 0 bases from V and 2 from J, leaving 10 bases between them. The CDR3 has 15 residues.

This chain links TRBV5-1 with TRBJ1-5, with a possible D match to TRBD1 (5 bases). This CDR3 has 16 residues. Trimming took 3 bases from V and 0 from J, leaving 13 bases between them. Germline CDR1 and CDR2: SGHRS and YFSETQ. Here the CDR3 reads CASSSTDTHSNQPQHF. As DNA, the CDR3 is TGCGCCAGCAGCTCCACGGACACTCATAGCAATCAGCCCCAGCATTTT.

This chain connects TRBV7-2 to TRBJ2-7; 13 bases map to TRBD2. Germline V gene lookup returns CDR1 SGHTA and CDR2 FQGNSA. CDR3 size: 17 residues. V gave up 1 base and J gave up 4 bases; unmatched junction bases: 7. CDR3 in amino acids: CASSLVSGGLAGYEQYF. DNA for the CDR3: TGTGCCAGCAGCTTAGTCTCGGGGGGACTAGCGGGATACGAGCAGTACTTC.

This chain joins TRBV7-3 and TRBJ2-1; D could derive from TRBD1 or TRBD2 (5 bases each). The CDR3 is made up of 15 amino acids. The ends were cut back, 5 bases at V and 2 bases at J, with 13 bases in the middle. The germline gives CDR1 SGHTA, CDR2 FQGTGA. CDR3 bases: TGTGCCAGCAGCCCGGGACCGACCGCCTACAATGAGCAGTTCTTC. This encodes CASSPGPTAYNEQFF.

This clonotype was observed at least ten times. This chain's CDR3 is CSARQPWNEKLFF. CDR3 bases: TGCAGTGCTAGACAGCCGTGGAACGAAAAACTGTTTTTT. V is TRBV20-1 and J is TRBJ1-4; D not resolved. The CDR3 spans 13 residues. Trimming removed 2 bases at V and 8 bases at J, with 12 bases between. CDR1 DFQATT and CDR2 SNEGSKA come from the germline V gene (reference sequence).

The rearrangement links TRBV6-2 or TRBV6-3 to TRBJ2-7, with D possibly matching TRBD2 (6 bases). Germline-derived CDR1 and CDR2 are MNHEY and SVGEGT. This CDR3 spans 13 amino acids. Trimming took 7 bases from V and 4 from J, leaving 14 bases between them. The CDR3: CASTIPGRYEQYF. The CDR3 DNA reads TGTGCCAGCACTATTCCAGGGAGGTACGAGCAGTACTTC.

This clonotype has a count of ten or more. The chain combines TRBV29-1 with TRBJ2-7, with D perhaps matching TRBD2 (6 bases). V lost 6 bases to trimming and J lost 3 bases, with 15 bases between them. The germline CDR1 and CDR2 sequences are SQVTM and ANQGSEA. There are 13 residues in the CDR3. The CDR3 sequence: CSVTGTRRYEQYF. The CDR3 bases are TGCAGCGTCACCGGGACTCGTCGCTACGAGCAGTACTTC.

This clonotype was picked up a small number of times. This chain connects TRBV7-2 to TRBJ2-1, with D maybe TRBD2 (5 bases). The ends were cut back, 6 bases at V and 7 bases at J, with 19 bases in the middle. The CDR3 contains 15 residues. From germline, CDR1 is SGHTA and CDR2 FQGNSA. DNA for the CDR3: TGTGCCAGCAGTTTACAGACCACTCCGGGGAATGAGCAGTTCTTC. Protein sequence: CASSLQTTPGNEQFF.

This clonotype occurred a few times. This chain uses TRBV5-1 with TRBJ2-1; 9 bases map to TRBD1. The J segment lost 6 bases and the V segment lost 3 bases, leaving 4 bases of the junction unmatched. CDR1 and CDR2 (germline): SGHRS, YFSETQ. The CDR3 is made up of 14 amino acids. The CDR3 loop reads CASSSQGASNEQFF. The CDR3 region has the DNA TGCGCCAGCAGCTCACAGGGGGCGAGCAATGAGCAGTTCTTC.

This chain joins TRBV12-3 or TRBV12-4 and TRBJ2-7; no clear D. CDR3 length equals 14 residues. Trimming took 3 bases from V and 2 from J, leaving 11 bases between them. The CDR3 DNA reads TGTGCCAGCAGTTTCCGGGTTCCCCCCTACGAGCAGTACTTC. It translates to CASSFRVPPYEQYF.

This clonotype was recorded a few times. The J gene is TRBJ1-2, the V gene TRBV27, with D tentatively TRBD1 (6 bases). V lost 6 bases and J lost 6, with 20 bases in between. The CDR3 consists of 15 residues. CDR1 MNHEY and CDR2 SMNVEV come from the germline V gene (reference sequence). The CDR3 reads CASSLTERGRDGYTF. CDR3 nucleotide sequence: TGTGCCAGCAGCCTCACCGAGCGGGGGCGTGATGGCTACACCTTC.

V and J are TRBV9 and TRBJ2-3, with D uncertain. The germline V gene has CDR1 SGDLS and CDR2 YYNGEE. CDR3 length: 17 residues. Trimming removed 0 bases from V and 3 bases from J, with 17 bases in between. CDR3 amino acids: CASSVGTGGLRTDTQYF. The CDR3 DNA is TGTGCCAGCAGCGTAGGAACGGGCGGTCTCCGGACAGATACGCAGTATTTT.

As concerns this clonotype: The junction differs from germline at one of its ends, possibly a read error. CDR3 sequence (DNA): TGCAGTGCTAATGGGTATTGGGCCAAAAGCATTCAGTACTTC. Protein sequence: CSANGYWAKSIQYF. The genes are TRBV20-1 and TRBJ2-4; D gene uncertain. In germline, CDR1 is DFQATT, CDR2 SNEGSKA (reference sequence). This CDR3 has 14 amino acids.

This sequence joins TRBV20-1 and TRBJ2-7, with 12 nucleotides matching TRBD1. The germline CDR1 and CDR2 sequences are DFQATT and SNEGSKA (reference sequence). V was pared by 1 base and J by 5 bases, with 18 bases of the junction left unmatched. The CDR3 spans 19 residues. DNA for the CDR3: TGCAGTGCTAGAGCCCCCTTTGGGACAGGGGGCCGGGGACTCGACGAGCAGTACTTC. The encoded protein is CSARAPFGTGGRGLDEQYF.

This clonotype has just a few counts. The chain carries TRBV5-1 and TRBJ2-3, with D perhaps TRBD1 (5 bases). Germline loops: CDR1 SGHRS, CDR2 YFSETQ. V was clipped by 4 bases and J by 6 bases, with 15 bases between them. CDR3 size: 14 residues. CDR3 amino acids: CASSPGHALDTQYF. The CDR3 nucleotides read TGCGCCAGCAGCCCCGGACATGCCCTGGATACGCAGTATTTT.

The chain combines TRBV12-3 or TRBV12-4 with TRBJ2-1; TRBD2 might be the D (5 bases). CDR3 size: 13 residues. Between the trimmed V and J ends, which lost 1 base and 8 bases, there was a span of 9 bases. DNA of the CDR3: TGTGCCAGCAGTTTAGATGGGAGCCATGAGCAGTTCTTC. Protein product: CASSLDGSHEQFF.

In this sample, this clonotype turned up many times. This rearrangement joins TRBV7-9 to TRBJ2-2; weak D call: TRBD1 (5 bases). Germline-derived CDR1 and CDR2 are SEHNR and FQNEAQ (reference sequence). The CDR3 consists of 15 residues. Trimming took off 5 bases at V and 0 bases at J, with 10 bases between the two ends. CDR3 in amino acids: CASSKDISNTGELFF. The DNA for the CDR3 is TGTGCCAGCAGCAAGGACATTTCGAACACCGGGGAGCTGTTTTTT.

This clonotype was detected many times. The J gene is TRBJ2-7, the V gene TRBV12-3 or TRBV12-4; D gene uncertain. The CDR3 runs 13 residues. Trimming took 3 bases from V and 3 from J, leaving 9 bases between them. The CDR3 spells CASSLAGHYEQYF. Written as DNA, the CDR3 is TGTGCCAGCAGTTTGGCTGGCCACTACGAGCAGTACTTC.